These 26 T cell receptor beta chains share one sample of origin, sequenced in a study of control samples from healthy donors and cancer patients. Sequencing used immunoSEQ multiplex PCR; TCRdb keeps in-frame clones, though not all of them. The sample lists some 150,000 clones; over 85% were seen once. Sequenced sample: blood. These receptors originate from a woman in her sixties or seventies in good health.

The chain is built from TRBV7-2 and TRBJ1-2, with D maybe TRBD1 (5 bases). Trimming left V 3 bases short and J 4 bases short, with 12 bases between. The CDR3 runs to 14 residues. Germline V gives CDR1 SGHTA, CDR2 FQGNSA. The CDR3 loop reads CASSLTGAPYGYTF. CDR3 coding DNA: TGTGCCAGCAGCTTGACTGGGGCCCCCTATGGCTACACCTTC.

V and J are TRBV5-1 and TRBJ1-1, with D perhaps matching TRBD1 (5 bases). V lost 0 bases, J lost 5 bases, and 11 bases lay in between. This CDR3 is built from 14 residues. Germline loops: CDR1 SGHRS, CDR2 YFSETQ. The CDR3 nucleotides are TGCGCCAGCAGCTTGGGGACGGAGGGGACTGAAGCTTTCTTT. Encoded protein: CASSLGTEGTEAFF.

CDR3 residues: CASSFLWGTDTQYF. CDR3 coding DNA: TGTGCCAGCAGCTTCCTTTGGGGCACAGATACGCAGTATTTT. The gene calls are TRBV5-4 and TRBJ2-3; D not resolved. The CDR3 has 14 amino acids. CDR1 is SGHNT and CDR2 is YYREEE in the germline V gene (reference sequence). The V and J ends lost 2 bases and 1 base respectively, with 8 bases between them. The whole variable domain, remainder taken from reference TRBV5-4 and TRBJ2-3, is ETGVTQSPTHLIKTRGQQVTLRCSSQSGHNTVSWYQQALGQGPQFIFQYYREEENGRGNFPPRFSGLQFPNYSSELNVNALELDDSALYLCASSFLWGTDTQYFGPGTRLTVL.

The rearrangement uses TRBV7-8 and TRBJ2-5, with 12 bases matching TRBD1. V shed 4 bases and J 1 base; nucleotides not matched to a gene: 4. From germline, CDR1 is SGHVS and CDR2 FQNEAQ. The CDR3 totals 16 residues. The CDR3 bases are TGTGCCAGCAGCTATACGGGACAGGGGGCCCAAGAGACCCAGTACTTC. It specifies CASSYTGQGAQETQYF.

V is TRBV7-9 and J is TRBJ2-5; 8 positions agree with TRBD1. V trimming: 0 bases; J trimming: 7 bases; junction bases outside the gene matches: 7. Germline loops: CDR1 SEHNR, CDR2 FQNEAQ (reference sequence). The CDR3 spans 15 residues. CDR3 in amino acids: CASSLARGLVVTQYF. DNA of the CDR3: TGTGCCAGCAGCTTAGCCAGGGGGCTTGTGGTGACCCAGTACTTC.

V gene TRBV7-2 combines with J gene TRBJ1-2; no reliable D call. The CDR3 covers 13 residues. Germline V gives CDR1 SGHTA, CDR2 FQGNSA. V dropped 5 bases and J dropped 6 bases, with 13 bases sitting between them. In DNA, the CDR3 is TGTGCCAGCAGCACACTTGGGGTGGATGGCTACACCTTC. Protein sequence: CASSTLGVDGYTF.

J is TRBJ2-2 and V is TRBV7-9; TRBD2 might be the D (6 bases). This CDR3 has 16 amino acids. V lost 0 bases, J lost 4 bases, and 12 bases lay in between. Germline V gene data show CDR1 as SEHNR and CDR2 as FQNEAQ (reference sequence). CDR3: CASSLAGGTSTGELFF. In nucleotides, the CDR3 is TGTGCCAGCAGCTTAGCGGGGGGTACAAGCACCGGGGAGCTGTTTTTT.

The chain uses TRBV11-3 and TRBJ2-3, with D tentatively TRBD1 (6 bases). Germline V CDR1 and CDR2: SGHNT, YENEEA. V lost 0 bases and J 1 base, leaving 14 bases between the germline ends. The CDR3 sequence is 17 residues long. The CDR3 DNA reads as TGTGCCAGCAGCTTAGATCTAGGGACATCCGGCACAGATACGCAGTATTTT. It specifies CASSLDLGTSGTDTQYF.

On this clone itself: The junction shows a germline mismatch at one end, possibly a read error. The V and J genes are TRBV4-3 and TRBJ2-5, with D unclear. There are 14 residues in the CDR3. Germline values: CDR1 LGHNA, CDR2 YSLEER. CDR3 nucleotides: TGCGCCAGCGGCCAGGACCAGTACCAAGAGACCCAGTACTTC. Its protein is CASGQDQYQETQYF.

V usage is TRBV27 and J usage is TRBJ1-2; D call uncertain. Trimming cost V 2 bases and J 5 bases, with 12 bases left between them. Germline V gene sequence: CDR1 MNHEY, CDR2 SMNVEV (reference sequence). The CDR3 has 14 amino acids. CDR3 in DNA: TGTGCCAGCAGTTTAACGGGTATTGGGTATGGCTACACCTTC. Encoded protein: CASSLTGIGYGYTF.

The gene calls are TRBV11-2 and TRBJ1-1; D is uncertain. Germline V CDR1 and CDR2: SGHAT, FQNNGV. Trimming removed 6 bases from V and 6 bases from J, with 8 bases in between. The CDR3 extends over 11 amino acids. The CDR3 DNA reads TGTGCCAGCAGGCGGACGGCTGAAGCTTTCTTT. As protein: CASRRTAEAFF. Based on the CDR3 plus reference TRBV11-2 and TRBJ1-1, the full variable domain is EAGVAQSPRYKIIEKRQSVAFWCNPISGHATLYWYQQILGQGPKLLIQFQNNGVVDDSQLPKDRFSAERLKGVDSTLKIQPAKLEDSAVYLCASRRTAEAFFGQGTRLTVV.

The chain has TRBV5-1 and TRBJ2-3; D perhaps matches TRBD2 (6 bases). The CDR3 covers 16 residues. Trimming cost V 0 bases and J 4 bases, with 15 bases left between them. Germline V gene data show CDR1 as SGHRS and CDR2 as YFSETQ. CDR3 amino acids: CASSLGGLIAADTQYF. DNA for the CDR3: TGCGCCAGCAGCTTGGGCGGGTTGATAGCGGCAGATACGCAGTATTTT.

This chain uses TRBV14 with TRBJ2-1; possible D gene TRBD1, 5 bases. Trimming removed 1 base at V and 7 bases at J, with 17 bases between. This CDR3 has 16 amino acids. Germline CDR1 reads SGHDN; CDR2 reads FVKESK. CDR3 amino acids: CASSQVRWGPGNEQFF. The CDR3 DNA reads TGTGCCAGCAGCCAAGTCCGTTGGGGCCCAGGAAATGAGCAGTTCTTC. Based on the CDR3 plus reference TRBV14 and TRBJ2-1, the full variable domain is EAGVTQFPSHSVIEKGQTVTLRCDPISGHDNLYWYRRVMGKEIKFLLHFVKESKQDESGMPNNRFLAERTGGTYSTLKVQPAELEDSGVYFCASSQVRWGPGNEQFFGPGTRLTVL.

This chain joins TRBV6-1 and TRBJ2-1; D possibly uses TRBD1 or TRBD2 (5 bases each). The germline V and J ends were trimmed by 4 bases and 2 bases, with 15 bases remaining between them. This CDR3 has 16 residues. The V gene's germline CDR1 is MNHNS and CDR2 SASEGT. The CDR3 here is CASSGGSEGPYNEQFF. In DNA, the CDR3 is TGTGCCAGCAGTGGCGGCAGCGAGGGACCCTACAATGAGCAGTTCTTC.

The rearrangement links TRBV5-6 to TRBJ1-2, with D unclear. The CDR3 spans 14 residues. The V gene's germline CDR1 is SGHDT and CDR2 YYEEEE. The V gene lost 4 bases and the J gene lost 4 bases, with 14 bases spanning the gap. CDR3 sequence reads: CASSRGQQPYGYTF. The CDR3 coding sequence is TGTGCCAGCAGCCGAGGGCAACAGCCCTATGGCTACACCTTC.

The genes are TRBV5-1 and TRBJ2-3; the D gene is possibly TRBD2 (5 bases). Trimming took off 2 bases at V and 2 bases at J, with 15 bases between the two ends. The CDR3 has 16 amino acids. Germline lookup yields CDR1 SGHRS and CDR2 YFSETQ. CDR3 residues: CASSLLTSGNTDTQYF. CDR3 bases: TGCGCCAGCAGCTTATTGACGAGCGGAAACACAGATACGCAGTATTTT.

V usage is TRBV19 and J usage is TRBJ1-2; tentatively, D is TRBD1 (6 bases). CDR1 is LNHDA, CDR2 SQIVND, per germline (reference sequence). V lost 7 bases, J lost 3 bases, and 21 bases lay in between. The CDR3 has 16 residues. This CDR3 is CASTRPGAFSYYGYTF. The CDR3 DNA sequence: TGTGCCAGTACGCGGCCAGGGGCTTTTTCTTACTATGGCTACACCTTC.

CDR3 region: CASSLSVGGTGSSYEQYF. The CDR3 bases are TGTGCCAGCAGTTTATCGGTTGGCGGGACAGGTAGCTCCTACGAGCAGTACTTC. The V and J genes are TRBV27 and TRBJ2-7; TRBD1 matches at 8 bases. In germline, CDR1 is MNHEY, CDR2 SMNVEV (reference sequence). The CDR3 extends over 18 amino acids. J was trimmed by 0 bases and V by 0 bases; bases with no gene match: 10.

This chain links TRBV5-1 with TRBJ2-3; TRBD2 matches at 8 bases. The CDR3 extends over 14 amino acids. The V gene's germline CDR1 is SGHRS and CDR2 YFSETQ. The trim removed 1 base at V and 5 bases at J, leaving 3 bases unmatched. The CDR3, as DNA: TGCGCCAGCAGCTTGACTAGCGGCGTAGATACGCAGTATTTT. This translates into CASSLTSGVDTQYF.

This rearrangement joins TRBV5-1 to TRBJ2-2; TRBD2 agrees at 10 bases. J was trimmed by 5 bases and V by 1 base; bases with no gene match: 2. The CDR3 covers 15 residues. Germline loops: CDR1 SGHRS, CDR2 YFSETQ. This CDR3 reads CASSLSSGGTGELFF. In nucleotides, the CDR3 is TGCGCCAGCAGCTTGTCTAGCGGGGGAACCGGGGAGCTGTTTTTT. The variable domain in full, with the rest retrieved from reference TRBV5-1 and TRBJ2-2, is KAGVTQTPRYLIKTRGQQVTLSCSPISGHRSVSWYQQTPGQGLQFLFEYFSETQRNKGNFPGRFSGRQFSNSRSEMNVSTLELGDSALYLCASSLSSGGTGELFFGEGSRLTVL.

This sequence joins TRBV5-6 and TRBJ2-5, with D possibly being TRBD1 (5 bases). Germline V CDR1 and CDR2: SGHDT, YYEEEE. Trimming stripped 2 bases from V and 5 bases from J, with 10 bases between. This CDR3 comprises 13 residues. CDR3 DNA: TGTGCCAGCAGCTTTCACAGGTCCGAGACCCAGTACTTC. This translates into CASSFHRSETQYF.

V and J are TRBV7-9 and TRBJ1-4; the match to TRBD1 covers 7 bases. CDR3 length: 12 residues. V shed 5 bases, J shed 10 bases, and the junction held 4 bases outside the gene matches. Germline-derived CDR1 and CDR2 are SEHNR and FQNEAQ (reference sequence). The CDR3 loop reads CASSPTGSKLFF. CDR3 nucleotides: TGTGCCAGCAGCCCGACAGGGTCAAAACTGTTTTTT.

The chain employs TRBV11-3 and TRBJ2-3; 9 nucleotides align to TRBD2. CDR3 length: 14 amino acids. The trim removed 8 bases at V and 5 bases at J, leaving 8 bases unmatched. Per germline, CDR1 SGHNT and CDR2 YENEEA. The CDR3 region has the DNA TGTGCCAGCGCTGAGCGGGGGGTGGGAGATACGCAGTATTTT. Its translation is CASAERGVGDTQYF.

CDR3 region: CASSFMQGPNTEAFF. The CDR3 DNA reads TGTGCCAGCAGCTTCATGCAGGGACCGAACACTGAAGCTTTCTTT. This sequence joins TRBV5-6 and TRBJ1-1; a possible D gene is TRBD1 (5 bases). Germline CDR1 SGHDT, CDR2 YYEEEE. V dropped 2 bases and J dropped 1 base, with 12 bases sitting between them. The CDR3 has 15 amino acids.

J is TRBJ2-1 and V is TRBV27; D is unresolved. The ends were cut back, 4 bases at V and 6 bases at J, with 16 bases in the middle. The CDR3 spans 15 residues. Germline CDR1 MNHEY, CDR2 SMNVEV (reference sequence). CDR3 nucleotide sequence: TGTGCCAGCAGTTCCCCCGGGTTCCTTCCCAATGAGCAGTTCTTC. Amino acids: CASSSPGFLPNEQFF.

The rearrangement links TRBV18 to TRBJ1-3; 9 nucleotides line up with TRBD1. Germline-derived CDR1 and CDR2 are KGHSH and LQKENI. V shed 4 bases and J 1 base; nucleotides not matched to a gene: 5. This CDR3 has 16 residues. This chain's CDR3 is CASSLGTGSSGNTIYF. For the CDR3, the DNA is TGTGCCAGCTCACTCGGGACAGGGTCATCTGGAAACACCATATATTTT.